The source of this TCR beta chain is a study of Graves' ophthalmopathy and Graves' hyperthyroidism. V dropped 8 bases and J dropped 2 bases, with 13 bases sitting between them. There are 14 residues in the CDR3. Investigators amplified TCR beta CDR3 regions from RNA transcripts. In the first round, RT-PCR was carried out with HTBI primers, and a multiplex PCR formed the second round. TCRdb ran MiXCR on the multiplex PCR reads and lists one entry per CDR3 protein. The sample has 300,000 to 400,000 distinct CDR3 sequences; about a sixth are singletons. Whole-study results and caveats: In blood appeared most of the expanded thyroid clonotypes whose frequency exceeded 0.001.

Concerning this clonotype itself: What it binds is unknown.

Researchers turned away patients with other autoimmune diseases, uncontrolled infections, pregnancy or lactation. The authors isolated PBMCs from about 10 ml of fresh peripheral blood. What was sequenced was peripheral blood. The TCR was taken from an adult woman with stable Graves' hyperthyroidism. The V gene is TRBV12-3 or TRBV12-4, the J gene TRBJ1-5; TRBD1 is a possible D gene (5 bases). The CDR3 nucleotides are TGTGCCAGCGGTTACCAGGGAGGCAATCAGCCCCAGCATTTT. Translating gives CASGYQGGNQPQHF.